The 4 T cell receptor beta chains given below trace back to one sample, sequenced in a study of cytomegalovirus exposure and HLA in healthy donors (dated by TCRdb to between 2016 and 2019). The method was the immunoSEQ multiplex PCR assay. A mixture of 60 forward primers for TCR Vbeta segments and 13 reverse primers for TCR Jbeta segments was used in the multiplex PCR. The immuneACCESS repertoire file appears here via TCRdb, limited to in-frame rearrangements. These files lack a portion of the clones; in checked studies, under half of the deficit traces to unresolved V genes, and the cause of the others is not known. The sample table on file contains approximately 77,000 clones. Roughly 5.1% of the sample goes to the ten largest clones. Sequenced: PBMCs. All receptors come from a man aged 30 to 45 in good health and CMV-seronegative.

The chain joins TRBV4-1 to TRBJ1-6, with 12 bases lining up with TRBD1. Trimming at V came to 9 bases and at J to 11 bases, leaving 20 bases not matched to a gene. CDR3 length: 18 residues. The germline gives CDR1 MGHRA, CDR2 YSYEKL. The CDR3 reads CASRTPGQGAEGRAPLHF. In DNA form, the CDR3 reads TGCGCCAGTCGTACGCCGGGACAGGGGGCTGAGGGAAGAGCACCCCTCCACTTT.

As concerns this clone: At one end, the junction sequence differs from germline, possibly due to a read error. The chain carries TRBV29-1 and TRBJ2-2; D possibly corresponds to TRBD2 (7 bases). The CDR3 has 13 amino acids. CDR1 and CDR2 (germline): SQVTM, ANQGSEA. CDR3 DNA sequence: TGCAGCGTGGAAAATGCACAGGGCGGGGGGCTGTTTTTT. This codes for CSVENAQGGGLFF.

The V and J genes are TRBV30 and TRBJ2-7, with 7 bases fitting TRBD2. V shed 8 bases, J shed 0 bases, and the junction held 10 bases outside the gene matches. Germline loops: CDR1 GTSNPN, CDR2 SVGIG (reference sequence). The CDR3 spans 14 residues. The CDR3 nucleotides are TGTGCCGCTTTATGGCGGGAGAGCTCCTACGAGCAGTACTTC. It specifies CAALWRESSYEQYF.

The chain recombines TRBV7-3 with TRBJ2-2, with TRBD1 as a possible D gene (6 bases). The V and J ends lost 3 bases and 0 bases respectively, with 8 bases between them. The CDR3 covers 15 residues. Germline V lookup: CDR1 SGHTA, CDR2 FQGTGA. CDR3 loop: CASSLDRTNTGELFF. CDR3 coding DNA: TGTGCCAGCAGCTTGGACAGAACGAACACCGGGGAGCTGTTTTTT. The full variable domain, rest sourced from reference TRBV7-3 and TRBJ2-2, is GAGVSQTPSNKVTEKGKYVELRCDPISGHTALYWYRQSLGQGPEFLIYFQGTGAADDSGLPNDRFFAVRPEGSVSTLKIQRTERGDSAVYLCASSLDRTNTGELFFGEGSRLTVL.